This TCR beta chain is drawn from a study of graft-versus-host responses after intestinal transplantation. Here immunoSEQ multiplex PCR was the method, and the copy in TCRdb shows in-frame clones only, minus some. The sample lists about 130,000 clones; roughly nine tenths were seen once. The CDR3 is made up of 12 amino acids. Trimming pared 4 bases from V and 4 bases from J, leaving 10 bases between. Germline V gene data show CDR1 as GTSNPN and CDR2 as SVGIG (reference sequence). A word on this clone: Its specificity is not known.

This clonotype was obtained from a human donor who received an intestinal transplant. Specimen: unstimulated CD4+ T cells sorted from spleen or lymph node cells, collected before intestinal transplant. The rearrangement links TRBV30 to TRBJ1-1; D remains unclear. The chain's CDR3 is CAWTPRGTEAFF. DNA for the CDR3: TGTGCCTGGACCCCGCGGGGCACTGAAGCTTTCTTT. The full variable domain, completed using reference TRBV30 and TRBJ1-1, is SQTIHQWPATLVQPVGSPLSLECTVEGTSNPNLYWYRQAAGRGLQLLFYSVGIGQISSEVPQNLSASRPQDRQFILSSKKLLLSDSGFYLCAWTPRGTEAFFGQGTRLTVV.